This T cell receptor (beta chain) originates from a study of blood T cell repertoires in COVID-19. Overall study: Material from acute and convalescent COVID-19 was sourced from the United States, Italy and Spain. PBMCs, B-cell-depleted T cells, or T cells were the source of the cDNA or gDNA that made up the material.

The sample holds a few counts of this clone. Germline-derived CDR1 and CDR2 are MGHRA and YSYEKL. The CDR3 spans 13 residues. V was pared by 0 bases and J by 12 bases, with 11 bases between. Methods used by the authors: The authors estimated nucleated cell counts from reference gene primer amplification. Method: immunoSEQ multiplex PCR; TCRdb's copy keeps in-frame clones and lacks some. V, J and clone size were drawn from that table, and D and trimming were deduced from the DNA. The sample yields 90,000 to 120,000 clones, around four fifths seen once. The clonotype comes from a man in his sixties or seventies with acute or convalescent COVID-19. This chain uses TRBV4-1 with TRBJ1-4; unclear D gene. The sequencing sample was made of peripheral blood. This CDR3 reads CASSQDHGVELFF. CDR3 sequence (DNA): TGCGCCAGCAGCCAAGACCACGGGGTTGAACTGTTTTTT.